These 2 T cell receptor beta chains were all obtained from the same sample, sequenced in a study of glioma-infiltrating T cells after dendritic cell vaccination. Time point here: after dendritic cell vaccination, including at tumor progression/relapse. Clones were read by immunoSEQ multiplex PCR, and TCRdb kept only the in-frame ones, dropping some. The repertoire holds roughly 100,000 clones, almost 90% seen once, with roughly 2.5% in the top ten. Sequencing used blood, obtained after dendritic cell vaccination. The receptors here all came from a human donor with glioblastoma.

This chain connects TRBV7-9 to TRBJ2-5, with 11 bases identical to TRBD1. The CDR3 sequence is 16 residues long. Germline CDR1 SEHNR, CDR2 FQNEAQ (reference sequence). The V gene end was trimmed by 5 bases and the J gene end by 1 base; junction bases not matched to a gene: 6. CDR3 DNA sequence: TGTGCCAGCAGCGTATCCGGGACAGGGGGCCAAGAGACCCAGTACTTC. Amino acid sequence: CASSVSGTGGQETQYF.

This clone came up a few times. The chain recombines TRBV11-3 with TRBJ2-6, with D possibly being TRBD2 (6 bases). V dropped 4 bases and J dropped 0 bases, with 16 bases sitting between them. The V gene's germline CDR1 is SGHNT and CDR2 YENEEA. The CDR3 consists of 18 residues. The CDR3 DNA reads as TGTGCCAGCAGCTCCGTCTGGACTACCAGCTCTGGGGCCAACGTCCTGACTTTC. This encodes CASSSVWTTSSGANVLTF.